The 10 T cell receptor beta chains below were found in one sample sequenced in a study of blood T cell repertoires in COVID-19. Only in-frame clones appear in the TCRdb table, and some are missing; sequencing was by immunoSEQ multiplex PCR. The sample lists approximately 310,000 clones; 85% were seen once. Source material: PBMCs or T cells enriched from blood (not recorded which). These receptor sequences come from a woman in her twenties or thirties who had been exposed to COVID-19.

The V gene is TRBV7-8, the J gene TRBJ1-2; D remains ambiguous. Per the germline V gene, CDR1 is SGHVS and CDR2 is FQNEAQ. The CDR3 is 15 residues long. Between the trimmed V and J ends, which lost 1 base and 6 bases, there was a span of 15 bases. The CDR3 region is CASSLEYAGSDGYTF. In nucleotides, the CDR3 is TGTGCCAGCAGCTTAGAATACGCGGGTTCGGATGGCTACACCTTC.

Comments on this clone: Possible read error: a much larger clone is one base away. The chain carries TRBV25-1 and TRBJ1-6; a weak D match, TRBD1 (6 bases). V was pared by 6 bases and J by 7 bases, with 13 bases between. Per germline, CDR1 MGHDK and CDR2 SYGVNS. This CDR3 has 14 amino acids. The CDR3 DNA is TGTGCCAGCAGCCCCGGGACATCAAATTCACCCCTCCACTTT. The encoded protein is CASSPGTSNSPLHF.

The CDR3 loop is CASSKTGLAGGELFF. Here the CDR3 DNA reads TGTGCCAGTAGTAAAACGGGACTAGCTGGCGGGGAGCTGTTTTTT. V gene TRBV19 combines with J gene TRBJ2-2; 9 bases map to TRBD2. CDR3 length equals 15 residues. Germline V gene sequence: CDR1 LNHDA, CDR2 SQIVND (reference sequence). Germline trimming cut 4 bases from V and 7 bases from J; bases unmatched to any gene: 7.

V gene TRBV28 combines with J gene TRBJ2-1; 10 bases match TRBD2. The V and J ends lost 4 bases and 0 bases, in that order; junction bases with no gene match: 6. The CDR3 has 17 amino acids. The germline gives CDR1 MDHEN, CDR2 SYDVKM. In nucleotides, the CDR3 is TGTGCCAGCAGTTCCGCGGCTAGCGGGAGCTCCTACAATGAGCAGTTCTTC. Translation: CASSSAASGSSYNEQFF.

The rearrangement joins TRBV7-2 to TRBJ2-5; tentative D call: TRBD2 (6 bases). CDR1 and CDR2 from the germline V gene are SGHTA and FQGNSA. The CDR3 length is 15 residues. V lost 5 bases and J 4 bases, leaving 17 bases between the germline ends. This chain's CDR3 is CASSPQAGYLETQYF. The CDR3 DNA reads as TGTGCCAGCAGCCCTCAGGCGGGATATTTAGAGACCCAGTACTTC.

The chain uses TRBV12-3 or TRBV12-4 and TRBJ1-6; TRBD1 matches at 7 bases. CDR3 length: 13 residues. V lost 6 bases and J lost 9; bases outside the gene matches: 5. The CDR3 DNA sequence: TGTGCCAGCAGGCCTGACAGGGTTTCACCCCTCCACTTT. Its protein product is CASRPDRVSPLHF.

J is TRBJ2-1 and V is TRBV18; possible D gene TRBD2, 6 bases. The length of the CDR3 is 14 residues. Trimming took 5 bases from V and 5 from J, leaving 13 bases between them. In germline, CDR1 is KGHSH, CDR2 LQKENI. Here the CDR3 DNA reads TGTGCCAGCTCAGGGAGGAGGGTAAACAATGAGCAGTTCTTC. Translation: CASSGRRVNNEQFF.

This clone was seen only a few times. Mismatch with germline at one junction end may stem from a read error. The chain is built from TRBV10-1 and TRBJ2-7, with 15 bases lining up with TRBD2. The CDR3 is 20 residues long. Germline V CDR1 and CDR2: WNHNN, SYGVQD (reference sequence). The chain's CDR3 is CASSEPTGTSGRPGSSEQYF. The CDR3 DNA is TGCGCCAGCAGTGAGCCGACTGGGACTAGCGGGAGGCCTGGATCCTCCGAGCAGTACTTC.

V gene TRBV7-3 combines with J gene TRBJ2-5; 8 bases map to TRBD1. The V gene end was trimmed by 3 bases and the J gene end by 5 bases; junction bases not matched to a gene: 8. CDR1 SGHTA and CDR2 FQGTGA come from the germline V gene. This CDR3 is 15 amino acids long. For the CDR3, the DNA is TGTGCCAGCAGCTTCGGACAGGGAGGTCGGGAGACCCAGTACTTC. Translation gives CASSFGQGGRETQYF.

This chain links TRBV19 with TRBJ2-4; TRBD2 might be the D (7 bases). Trimming removed 3 bases from V and 16 bases from J, with 16 bases in between. The CDR3 runs to 12 residues. Germline V gene lookup returns CDR1 LNHDA and CDR2 SQIVND (reference sequence). The CDR3 DNA sequence: TGTGCCAGTAGTATTGCGAGCGGGACAACCTACTTC. Its protein product is CASSIASGTTYF.